The TCR beta chain described here comes from a study of blood T cell repertoires in COVID-19. For the study at large: The United States, Italy and Spain were the sources of the acute and convalescent COVID-19 samples. T cells, B-cell-depleted T cells, or PBMCs supplied cDNA or gDNA.

Losses at the gene ends were 5 bases for V and 2 bases for J; bases not matched to a gene: 3. Germline values: CDR1 SGHTA, CDR2 FQGTGA. This CDR3 is 15 amino acids long. Authors' processing steps: Counts of nucleated cells, estimated from reference gene primer amplification, were obtained. TCRdb's copy holds only in-frame clones and misses some; the assay was immunoSEQ multiplex PCR. The V and J calls and the clone size are those of that table, but D and trimming were determined from the DNA. The repertoire includes roughly 200,000 clones, about 90% of them detected once, and roughly 21% sits in the top ten. The count of this clone is one.

Material: peripheral blood. This receptor was taken from a man aged 55 to 69 with active or convalescent COVID-19. V usage is TRBV7-3 and J usage is TRBJ2-6, with 7 nucleotides matching TRBD1. The CDR3 region has the DNA TGTGCCAGCAGCCCCCAGGGGGCTGGGGCCAACGTCCTGACTTTC. This codes for CASSPQGAGANVLTF.